These T cell receptor beta chains were read from a single sample in a study of breast tumors, draining lymph nodes, adjacent tissues. TCRdb analysed the multiplex PCR reads with MiXCR anew, one entry per CDR3 protein. The sample lists about 230,000 distinct CDR3 sequences; 32% were seen once. The sample was axillary lymph node tissue. These TCRs come from a female donor with breast cancer. Some clones in this sample may be carry-over from other donors' samples. Both conserved end residues are part of each CDR3. Fields, in order: V gene, J gene, clone size, CDR3 protein. Where a row states a size, it is once, few, many or the class of an expanded clone; other rows omit it.

TRBV5-1,TRBJ1-6,-,CASSLDPSGRGNSPLHF
TRBV7-3,TRBJ2-7,few,CASSPTGTGGDEQYF
TRBV15,TRBJ2-3,-,CATSRDVGDTRYF
TRBV2,TRBJ2-7,-,CASSDTDSYEQYF
TRBV6-6,TRBJ2-1,-,CASSPVPQGNNEQFF
TRBV5-4,TRBJ2-5,many,CASSYSGTATETQYF
TRBV12-3/TRBV12-4,TRBJ2-2,many,CASSGTRQELFF
TRBV9,TRBJ2-3,many,CASSIAGLSTDTQYF
TRBV25-1,TRBJ1-5,-,CARDPQGNQPQHF
TRBV6-2/TRBV6-3,TRBJ2-3,many,CASSYEASVTDTQYF
TRBV3-1,TRBJ2-3,-,CASSLFSGTSTDTQYF